This TCR beta chain was obtained from a study of cytomegalovirus exposure and HLA in healthy donors (dated by TCRdb to 2016 to 2017). Broadly, across the study: According to a later analysis, the roughly 120 validation repertoires were produced on the same platform as the 700 or so repertoires of the first cohort. The study aimed to test whether cataloging public T cell receptors could reveal signatures of past pathogen exposure. In addition to the first cohort of 666 subjects, a separate validation cohort of 120 different subjects was used. The study combined high-throughput TCR immunosequencing, statistical association of individual TCRs with disease status, and machine learning to predict cytomegalovirus infection status. General study outcomes and caveats: The study gave a list of roughly 150 TCR beta chains associated with cytomegalovirus. The authors suggested that the approach could potentially be generalized to other disease states and immunological phenotypes. The validation cohort had no HLA typing available for a later analysis, so co-occurrence within that cohort was assessed over all 120 or so repertoires. Most TCR sequences were observed very rarely across donors, whereas some public TCRs were present in many individuals. Of the cluster scores, about 94% were above 0 in a later analysis, which found that TCRs clustered in the first cohort also tended to co-occur in the approximately 120 validation repertoires. A few of the identified cytomegalovirus-associated TCR beta chains were confirmed in vitro to be specific for cytomegalovirus antigens. Cytomegalovirus status was reported to be diagnosed by the classifier with high specificity and sensitivity in both the original and validation cohorts.

Notes on this clone: No antigen is known for it. No base qualities exist here, and no much larger clone lies one base off it.

Separate from the approximately 700-subject first cohort, the validation cohort of 90 to 150 subjects was the group to which the donors belonged. Preparation of the library involved the immunoSEQ multiplex PCR assay. The authors' analysis ran thus. A statistical classification framework was built for diagnosing cytomegalovirus status from the catalog of TCR beta chain sequences. TCRdb took this table from immuneACCESS and kept in-frame rearrangements with V and J called. Such tables lack part of the clones; where checked against another copy, unresolved V genes explain under half of the gap, and the rest is unexplained. For V, J and clone size, that table is used; D and trimming come from the DNA. The sample includes approximately 160,000 clones, with 91% observed a single time. 3% to 3.5% of the sample lies in the top ten. Inclusive of the bounding cysteine and phenylalanine, the CDR3 is 13 residues long. CDR3 DNA is the only sequence kept; it has 39 bases, read in frame from the first base. The junction shows trimming of 3 bases on V and 7 bases on J, plus 12 bases between the germline ends. The germline V gene (reference sequence) gives CDR1 as LNHDA and CDR2 as SQIVND.

Here the chain combines TRBV19 and TRBJ1-2; a tentative D call is TRBD1 (6 bases match). The TCR comes from a woman in her late teens or twenties in good health and CMV-seropositive. Sequences were obtained from PBMCs. The DNA reads as follows: TGTGCCAGTAGTATGGGGACATGGAGTGGCTACACCTTC. Protein translation: CASSMGTWSGYTF. Reference TRBV19 and TRBJ1-2 proteins supply the regions before and after the CDR3; the full variable domain is: DGGITQSPKYLFRKEGQNVTLSCEQNLNHDAMYWYRQDPGQGLRLIYYSQIVNDFQKGDIAEGYSVSREKKESFPLTVTSAQKNPTAFYLCASSMGTWSGYTFGSGTRLTVV.